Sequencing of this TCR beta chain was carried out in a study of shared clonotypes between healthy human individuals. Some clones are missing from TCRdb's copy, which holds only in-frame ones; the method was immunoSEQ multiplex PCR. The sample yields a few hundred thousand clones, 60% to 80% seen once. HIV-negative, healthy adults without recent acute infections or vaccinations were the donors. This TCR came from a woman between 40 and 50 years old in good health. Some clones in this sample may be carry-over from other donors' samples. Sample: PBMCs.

This chain's CDR3 is CASSLGTGSNQPQHF. The CDR3 bases are TGTGCCAGCTCCCTCGGGACTGGAAGCAATCAGCCCCAGCATTTT. V usage is TRBV18 and J usage is TRBJ1-5; tentatively, D is TRBD1 (5 bases). This CDR3 has 15 residues. Germline V gene sequence: CDR1 KGHSH, CDR2 LQKENI. V shed 6 bases and J shed 1 base, with 13 bases lying between them.